This T cell receptor beta chain derives from a study of cytomegalovirus exposure and HLA in healthy donors (TCRdb year 2017). Broadly, across the study: An earlier analysis of approximately 600 of the donors reported 276 Gb of sequence data and 100 million to 130 million unique TCR beta sequences from 150 million to 200 million T cells. All discovery cohort repertoires had been generated using a single sequencing platform. In an earlier analysis of 587 of the donors, high-throughput TCR beta sequencing was used to judge whether each TCR beta V gene segment behaved as functional or pseudogenic. About 320 gigabases of sequencing data and tens of millions of unique TCR sequences were included in an early release covering roughly 700 HLA-typed donors. Four to six DR-DQ haplotypes were handled as single units for association and clustering, since linkage in the cohort was strong. On average, about 200,000 unique TCR beta nucleotide sequences were sequenced per donor among 350 to 400 genotyped donors of the cohort, with roughly 18% of those sequences being non-productive. The study used immunosequencing to profile the T cell repertoires of some 600 subjects and linked those repertoires to cytomegalovirus serostatus. The study was designed to test whether signatures of past pathogen exposure could be identified by cataloging public T cell receptors. The number of typed donors differed by locus: about 629-630 for A, B, C, DRB1 and DQB1; 500 to 550 for DQA1; roughly 600 for DPA1; and about 450 for DPB1. Donor age, sex, ethnicity and CMV serostatus were collected together with the repertoire data. To predict cytomegalovirus infection status, the study combined high-throughput TCR immunosequencing, statistical association of individual TCRs with disease status, and machine learning. Among the approximately 420 genotyped donors, approximately 82% belonged to the genetic ancestry cluster associated with self-reported Caucasian donors. A later genetic analysis used genome-wide SNP genotypes for about three fifths of the roughly 700 donors, treating that subset as a discovery cohort. Besides the first cohort of 550 to 750 subjects, a separate validation cohort made up of 120 or so different subjects was used. In a later analysis, previously published TCR beta repertoires from some 640 donors were re-analyzed and high-resolution HLA genotyping was added so that TCR occurrence patterns could be studied. Rather than drawing on any new phenotypic data, the later analysis identified candidate immune exposures from TCR beta sequences and the way those sequences occurred across donors. HLA typing included class I and class II loci at four-digit resolution. General conclusions and limits of the study: In a later analysis, HLA-associated TCR beta chains showed more clonal expansion and lower generation probabilities than non-associated chains that were equally common. In both the original and validation cohorts, the classifier was reported to diagnose cytomegalovirus status with high specificity and sensitivity. Linkage disequilibrium might explain the correlated functional status among segregating V segments, but an unknown experimental factor could not be ruled out. The study listed 164 TCR beta chains as associated with cytomegalovirus. A group of highly shared sequence variants was considered likely to be a technical artifact of the sequencing pipeline. According to the authors, the approach could potentially be generalized to other disease states and immunological phenotypes. According to a later analysis, parvovirus B19, influenza, CMV and Epstein-Barr virus appeared linked to several top co-occurrence clusters. Because counts were too low, roughly 16 rarely observed V segments, including chromosome 9 orphons, were excluded from the earlier analysis of some 540 of the donors. Because HLA typing was unavailable for some donors at each locus, only the typed subset was used in association tests. In vitro tests confirmed that a few of the cytomegalovirus-associated TCR beta chains recognize cytomegalovirus antigens. For the cohort, immune exposure information was limited to CMV serostatus. A later analysis associated about 17,000 TCR beta sequences with specific HLA alleles at a false discovery rate of 0.05. Across donors, most TCR sequences were observed very rarely, whereas some public TCRs were present in many individuals. The cohort was sequenced for TCR beta chains only, and without alpha or paired-chain data the features that could be detected were limited. According to a later analysis, TCR association rates differed among HLA loci, with DRB1 alleles showing the most associated TCRs and HLA-C alleles showing the fewest. Roughly uniform sequencing depth across donors was assumed in presence/absence analyses, although this assumption may not hold. Some IMGT-functional V segments, including TRBV6-2 and TRBV6-3, could not be told apart with the 87-base-pair reads, so those segments were excluded. In an earlier analysis of fewer than 700 of the donors, most TCR beta V segments appeared in productive rearrangements about 87% or about 30% of the time, broadly matching IMGT annotations. When HLA alleles, especially DR and DQ, strongly co-occurred, attributing TCR associations to individual alleles was difficult. A later analysis found that most CMV-associated TCR beta chains appeared HLA-restricted, with HLA associations seemingly driven largely by CMV exposure. Compared with the 666-donor mean, donors in an Asian-associated ancestry cluster had fewer N-insertions in productive TCRs, according to a later genetic analysis. A later genetic analysis associated a missense DCLRE1C variant with V-gene and J-gene trimming of TCR beta chains, and an independent cohort replicated the association. A further reported finding was that TCR beta sequences accurately predicted the HLA-A and HLA-B alleles for most subjects in the first cohort.

Including the terminal cysteine and phenylalanine, the CDR3 comprises 16 residues. Only CDR3 DNA is held: 48 bases, read in frame from base 1. The junction shows trimming of 4 bases on V and 4 bases on J, and the gene matches do not reach 7 bases of it. According to the germline V gene, CDR1 reads SGHTA and CDR2 reads FQGNSA. The library was obtained by the immunoSEQ multiplex PCR assay. For the multiplex PCR, a mixture combining 60 forward primers for TCR Vbeta segments and 13 reverse primers for TCR Jbeta segments was used. A multiplex PCR assay on genomic DNA amplified the CDR3 region of rearranged TCR beta genes. The amplified TCR beta libraries were sequenced on the Illumina HiSeq System as 87-base-pair reads. Under the source paper's analysis protocol: In a later analysis, some 80 million unique TCR beta chains were counted across the roughly 670 repertoires, and around 11 million of these chains were shared by at least two donors. A nearest-neighbor algorithm error-corrected the raw reads and collapsed the reads into unique sequences, merging closely related sequences to remove PCR and sequencing errors. To assign V, D and J gene segments, CDR3 sequences were aligned to IMGT reference sequences. For a sequence to be retained, at least a six-nucleotide match to both a V gene segment and a J gene segment was required. A rearrangement counted as productive if the CDR3 had no stop codons and remained in frame with V and J, and every other rearrangement counted as non-productive. CDR3 was defined by IMGT convention, running from the second conserved V-encoded cysteine to the conserved J-encoded phenylalanine. Sequences without an unambiguous match to a single V gene segment were excluded from the earlier analysis of almost 600 of the donors. In an earlier analysis of approximately 500 of the donors, a V segment was called functional when productive rearrangements were above 56.7%, and segregating when the standard deviation between donors exceeded 5%. To diagnose cytomegalovirus status from the catalog of TCR beta chain sequences, a statistical classification framework was built. In a later analysis, V and J genes were assigned by comparing TCR nucleotide sequences against IMGT/GENE-DB human TR gene sequences. Using the TCRdist pipeline, a later analysis assigned CDR3 sequences along with most-parsimonious VDJ recombination scenarios. In a later analysis, each TCR beta chain was defined by its CDR3 amino acid sequence together with its V-gene family, and reads without a unique V-gene family were excluded. To address suspected cross-contamination and a sequencing artifact, a later analysis removed several hundred highly shared, low-generation-probability nucleotide sequences. A later analysis calculated a clonal expansion index for each public chain from normalized within-repertoire ranks of inferred template counts. Generation probabilities in a later analysis came from a VDJ recombination model fitted to out-of-frame rearrangements, and those results were checked against IGoR. Hypergeometric tests were used in a later analysis to score TCR-TCR, TCR-HLA and TCR-CMV co-occurrence, with a repertoire-size bias correction applied to the TCR pairs. In a later analysis, false discovery rates were estimated by permuting HLA or CMV assignments 20 times. In a later analysis, co-occurring TCRs were grouped using DBSCAN, and TCRdist sequence similarity was added for clustering within HLA-allele-positive subsets. Repertoires with fewer than 30,000 or more than 120,000 public chains were left out of co-occurrence clustering, as were a handful of repertoires with anomalous nucleotide sharing. TCRdb obtained this table from immuneACCESS and retained in-frame rearrangements with V and J assigned. These tables miss some clones; where compared with another copy, unresolved V genes account for less than half of the shortfall, and the remainder is unexplained. D and trimming come from the DNA, and the V and J calls and clone size come from that table. The sample table holds more than 85,000 clones, of which 76% were seen once. Roughly 8.2% of the sample is in the top ten clones.

The cohort consisted of hundreds of healthy bone marrow donors. Cohort members were all nominally healthy when sampled, although unrecorded immune exposures were likely present. The donor was CMV seropositive and was included in the group of some 290 seropositive cohort members. Each donor provided a peripheral blood sample, and peripheral blood mononuclear cells were used for TCR beta sequencing. Genomic DNA was extracted from the blood cell samples with the Qiagen DNeasy Blood Extraction Kit. Comments on this clone: Its antigen is currently not known. No much larger clone exists at a distance of one base, and base qualities are not known.

This receptor was obtained from a woman aged 50 to 60 in good health and CMV-seropositive. The sequenced material came from PBMCs. The chain couples TRBV7-2 to TRBJ2-2; 9 central nucleotides agree with TRBD1. In nucleotide form, the sequence is TGTGCCAGCAGCTGGGGGGGACAGGGACGCACCGGGGAGCTGTTTTTT. Translated, it gives CASSWGGQGRTGELFF.